The clone carrying this T cell receptor (beta chain) was found a few times. This sample is part of a study of blood T cells in healthy people across ages. Then a second PCR, running roughly 7 to 12 cycles, was carried out with a sample-barcoded 5' primer and a J-beta primer mix. Using its own MiXCR run on the 5' RACE reads, TCRdb lists one record per CDR3 protein. The sample consists of some 850,000 distinct CDR3 sequences, 25% to 30% of them appearing once. The CDR3 is 15 residues long. With V trimmed by 4 bases and J by 4 bases, 7 bases remained unmatched. These data also formed part of another study, on T cells of mothers and their children.

The receptor was isolated from a boy between 10 and 17 years old in good health. Sequenced input: blood. The V call is TRBV12-3 or TRBV12-4, the J call TRBJ1-5; 7 bases line up with TRBD1. CDR3 amino acids: CASSYDRALNQPQHF. CDR3 bases: TGTGCCAGCAGTTACGACAGGGCTCTAAATCAGCCCCAGCATTTT.